The sequence of this TCR beta chain was determined in a study of CD4 and CD8 cells across lung adenocarcinoma regions. Per the germline V gene, CDR1 is MGHDK and CDR2 is SYGVNS. The CDR3 is 15 amino acids. V was trimmed by 5 bases and J by 5 bases, leaving 18 bases between them. Localized lung adenocarcinoma, a non-small cell lung cancer, affected the donors. In this sample, this clonotype turned up many times. TCRdb fed the PCR reads into MiXCR, producing one record per CDR3 protein. The data contain about 20,000 distinct CDR3 sequences, roughly half of them seen just once; the ten biggest clones take up approximately 24%.

The specimen sequenced was CD8+ T cells from the center of a lung tumor. The chain couples TRBV25-1 to TRBJ2-5; TRBD1 or TRBD2 may be the D gene (6 bases each). The clonotype was recovered from a female donor with lung adenocarcinoma. The CD4 and CD8 labels of this study may be unreliable. The CDR3 bases are TGTGCCAGCAGTCCAAGGGGGGCGGGGAGGGAGACCCAGTACTTC. Its protein is CASSPRGAGRETQYF. The whole variable domain, filled in from reference TRBV25-1 and TRBJ2-5, reads EADIYQTPRYLVIGTGKKITLECSQTMGHDKMYWYQQDPGMELHLIHYSYGVNSTEKGDLSSESTVSRIRTEHFPLTLESARPSHTSQYLCASSPRGAGRETQYFGPGTRLLVL.